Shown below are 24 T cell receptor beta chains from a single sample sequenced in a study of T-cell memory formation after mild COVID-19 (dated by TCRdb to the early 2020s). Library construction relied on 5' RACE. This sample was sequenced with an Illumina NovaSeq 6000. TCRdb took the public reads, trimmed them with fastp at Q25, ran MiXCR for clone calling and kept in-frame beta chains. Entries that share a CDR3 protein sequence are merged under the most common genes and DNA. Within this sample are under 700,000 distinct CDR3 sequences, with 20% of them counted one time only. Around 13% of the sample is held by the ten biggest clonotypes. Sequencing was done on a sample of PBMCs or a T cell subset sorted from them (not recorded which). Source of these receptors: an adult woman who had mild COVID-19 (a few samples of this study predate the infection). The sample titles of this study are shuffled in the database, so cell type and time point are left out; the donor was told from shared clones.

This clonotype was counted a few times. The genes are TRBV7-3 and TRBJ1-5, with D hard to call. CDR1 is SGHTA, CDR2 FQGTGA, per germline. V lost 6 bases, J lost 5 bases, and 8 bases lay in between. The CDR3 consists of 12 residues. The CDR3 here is CASRAADQPQHF. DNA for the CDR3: TGTGCCAGCAGAGCGGCAGATCAGCCCCAGCATTTT.

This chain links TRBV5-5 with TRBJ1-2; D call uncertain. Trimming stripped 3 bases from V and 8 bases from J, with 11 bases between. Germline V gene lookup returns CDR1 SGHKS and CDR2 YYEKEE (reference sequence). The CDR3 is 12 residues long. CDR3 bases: TGTGCCAGCAGCTGGCAGGTTGGGGGCTACACCTTC. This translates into CASSWQVGGYTF.

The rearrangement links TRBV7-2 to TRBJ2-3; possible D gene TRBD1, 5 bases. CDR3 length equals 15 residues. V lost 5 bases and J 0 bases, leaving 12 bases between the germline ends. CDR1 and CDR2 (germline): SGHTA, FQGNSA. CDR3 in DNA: TGTGCCAGCAGCCTAGACAGCTTTAGCACAGATACGCAGTATTTT. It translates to CASSLDSFSTDTQYF.

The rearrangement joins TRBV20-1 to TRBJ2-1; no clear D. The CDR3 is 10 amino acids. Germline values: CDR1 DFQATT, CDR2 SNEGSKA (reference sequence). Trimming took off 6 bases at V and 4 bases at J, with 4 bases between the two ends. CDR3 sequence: CSAKYNEQFF. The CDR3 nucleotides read TGCAGTGCAAAGTACAATGAGCAGTTCTTC.

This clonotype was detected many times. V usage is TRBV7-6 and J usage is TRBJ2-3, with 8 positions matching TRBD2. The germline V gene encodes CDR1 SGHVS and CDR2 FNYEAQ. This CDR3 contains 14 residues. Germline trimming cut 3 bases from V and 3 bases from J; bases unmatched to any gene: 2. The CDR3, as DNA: TGTGCCAGCAGCTTTAGCGGGGAAACAGATACGCAGTATTTT. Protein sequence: CASSFSGETDTQYF.

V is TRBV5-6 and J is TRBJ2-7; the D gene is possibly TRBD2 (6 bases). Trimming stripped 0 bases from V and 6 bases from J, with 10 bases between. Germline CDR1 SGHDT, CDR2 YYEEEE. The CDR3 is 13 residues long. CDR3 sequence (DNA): TGTGCCAGCAGCTTGGGACTAGTGGTCGAGCAGTACTTC. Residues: CASSLGLVVEQYF.

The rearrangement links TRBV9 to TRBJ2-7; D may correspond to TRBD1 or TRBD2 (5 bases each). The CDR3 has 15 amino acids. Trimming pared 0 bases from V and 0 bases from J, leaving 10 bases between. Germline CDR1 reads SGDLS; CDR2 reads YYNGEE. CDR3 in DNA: TGTGCCAGCAGCGTAGGGGACCGGATCTCCTACGAGCAGTACTTC. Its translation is CASSVGDRISYEQYF.

The CDR3 nucleotides read TGTGCCACCAGTGATCCTACGGCAGGGGGGTTTAATCAGCCCCAGCATTTT. This sequence encodes CATSDPTAGGFNQPQHF. This sequence joins TRBV24-1 and TRBJ1-5; TRBD1 agrees at 7 bases. The CDR3 covers 17 residues. CDR1 KGHDR and CDR2 SFDVKD come from the germline V gene. V was clipped by 3 bases and J by 4 bases; unmatched bases: 11.

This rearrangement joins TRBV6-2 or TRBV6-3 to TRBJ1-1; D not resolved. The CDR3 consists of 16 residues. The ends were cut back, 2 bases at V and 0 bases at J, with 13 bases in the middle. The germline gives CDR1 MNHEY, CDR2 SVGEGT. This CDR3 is CASSYGLYRMNTEAFF. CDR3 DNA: TGTGCCAGCAGTTACGGTCTCTATCGAATGAACACTGAAGCTTTCTTT.

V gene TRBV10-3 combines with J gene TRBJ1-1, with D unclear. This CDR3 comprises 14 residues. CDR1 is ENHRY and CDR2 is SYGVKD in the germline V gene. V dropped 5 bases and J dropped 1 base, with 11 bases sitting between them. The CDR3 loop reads CAISSDGGNTEAFF. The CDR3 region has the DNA TGTGCCATCAGTTCGGACGGAGGGAACACTGAAGCTTTCTTT.

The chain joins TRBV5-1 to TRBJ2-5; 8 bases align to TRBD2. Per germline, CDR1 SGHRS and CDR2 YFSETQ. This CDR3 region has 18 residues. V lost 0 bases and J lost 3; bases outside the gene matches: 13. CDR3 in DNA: TGCGCCAGCAGCTTGGGCCTGGGAGGGACTAGTCTGAAAGAGACCCAGTACTTC. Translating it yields CASSLGLGGTSLKETQYF.

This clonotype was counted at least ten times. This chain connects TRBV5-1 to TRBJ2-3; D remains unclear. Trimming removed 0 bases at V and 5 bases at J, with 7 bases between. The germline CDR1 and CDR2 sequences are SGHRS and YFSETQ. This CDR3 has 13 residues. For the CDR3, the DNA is TGCGCCAGCAGCTTGGGGTCGGGAGATACGCAGTATTTT. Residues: CASSLGSGDTQYF.

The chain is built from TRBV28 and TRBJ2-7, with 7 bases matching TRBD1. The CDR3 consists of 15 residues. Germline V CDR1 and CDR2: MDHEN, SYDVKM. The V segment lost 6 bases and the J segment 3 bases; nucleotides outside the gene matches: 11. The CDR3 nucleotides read TGTGCCAGCAGACATCGGGACAGTCTCTTCTACGAGCAGTACTTC. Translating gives CASRHRDSLFYEQYF.

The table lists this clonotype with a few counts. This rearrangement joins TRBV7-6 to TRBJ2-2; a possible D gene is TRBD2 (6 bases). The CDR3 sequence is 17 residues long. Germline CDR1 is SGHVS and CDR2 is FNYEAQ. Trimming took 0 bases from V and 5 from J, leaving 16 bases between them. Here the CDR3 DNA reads TGTGCCAGCAGCTTAGCTTATCCGGGAGACGGGACCGGGGAGCTGTTTTTT. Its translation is CASSLAYPGDGTGELFF.

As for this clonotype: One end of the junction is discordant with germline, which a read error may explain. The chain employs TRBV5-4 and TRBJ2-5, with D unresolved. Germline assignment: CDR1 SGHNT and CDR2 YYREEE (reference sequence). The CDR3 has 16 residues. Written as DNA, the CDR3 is TGTGCCAGAAGCTTGAGGCAGGAGCGACCCCAAGAGACCCAGTACTTC. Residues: CARSLRQERPQETQYF.

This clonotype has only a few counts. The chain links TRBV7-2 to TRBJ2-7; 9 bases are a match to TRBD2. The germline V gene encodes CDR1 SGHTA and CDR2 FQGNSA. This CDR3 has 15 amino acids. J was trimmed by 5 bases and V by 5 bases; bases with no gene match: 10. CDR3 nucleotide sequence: TGTGCCAGCAGCCCCGGGACTAGCACGGGCCACGAGCAGTACTTC. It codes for CASSPGTSTGHEQYF.

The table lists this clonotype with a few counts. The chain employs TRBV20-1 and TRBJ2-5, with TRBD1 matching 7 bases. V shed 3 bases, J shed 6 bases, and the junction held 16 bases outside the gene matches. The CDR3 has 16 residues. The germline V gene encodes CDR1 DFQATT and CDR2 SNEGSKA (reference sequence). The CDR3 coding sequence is TGCAGTGCTAGGAAACCGGGACAGTACTCAATCAAGACCCAGTACTTC. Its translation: CSARKPGQYSIKTQYF.

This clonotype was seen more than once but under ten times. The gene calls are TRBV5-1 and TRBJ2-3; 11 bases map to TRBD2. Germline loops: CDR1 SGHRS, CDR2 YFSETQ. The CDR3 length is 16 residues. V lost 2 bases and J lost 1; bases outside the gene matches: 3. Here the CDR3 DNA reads TGCGCCAGCAGCTTCGTAGCGGGAGGGGGCACAGATACGCAGTATTTT. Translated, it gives CASSFVAGGGTDTQYF.

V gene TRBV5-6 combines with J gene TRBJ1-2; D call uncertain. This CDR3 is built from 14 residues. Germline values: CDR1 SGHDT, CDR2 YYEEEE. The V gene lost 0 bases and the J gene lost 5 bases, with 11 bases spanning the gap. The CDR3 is CASSLVAAPYGYTF. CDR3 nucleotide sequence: TGTGCCAGCAGCTTGGTGGCAGCTCCATATGGCTACACCTTC.

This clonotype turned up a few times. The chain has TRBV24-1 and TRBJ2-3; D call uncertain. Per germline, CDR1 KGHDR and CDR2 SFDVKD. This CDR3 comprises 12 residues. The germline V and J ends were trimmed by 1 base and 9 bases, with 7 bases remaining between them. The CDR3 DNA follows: TGTGCCACCAGTGATTTCAGTTGGACGCAGTATTTT. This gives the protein CATSDFSWTQYF.

This CDR3 reads CASSGDRVSNQPQHF. In DNA, the CDR3 is TGTGCCAGCAGCGGGGACAGGGTGAGCAATCAGCCCCAGCATTTT. This chain links TRBV7-2 with TRBJ1-5; 9 bases line up with TRBD1. CDR3 length equals 15 residues. CDR1 is SGHTA and CDR2 is FQGNSA in the germline V gene. Unmatched junction bases numbered 3, after V lost 5 bases and J lost 1 base.

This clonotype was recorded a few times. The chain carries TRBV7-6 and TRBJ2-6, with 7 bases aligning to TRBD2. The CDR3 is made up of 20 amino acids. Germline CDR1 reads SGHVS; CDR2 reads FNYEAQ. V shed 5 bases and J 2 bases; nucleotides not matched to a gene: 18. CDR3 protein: CASSPQRVWAGVAGANVLTF. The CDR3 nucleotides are TGTGCCAGCAGCCCCCAGCGCGTCTGGGCGGGAGTGGCTGGGGCCAACGTCCTGACTTTC.

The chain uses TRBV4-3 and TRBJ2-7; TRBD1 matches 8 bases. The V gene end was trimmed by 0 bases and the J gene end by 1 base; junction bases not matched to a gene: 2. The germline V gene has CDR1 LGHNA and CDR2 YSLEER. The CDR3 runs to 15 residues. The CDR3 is CASSQDNRGSYEQYF. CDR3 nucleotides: TGCGCCAGCAGCCAAGATAACAGGGGGTCCTACGAGCAGTACTTC.

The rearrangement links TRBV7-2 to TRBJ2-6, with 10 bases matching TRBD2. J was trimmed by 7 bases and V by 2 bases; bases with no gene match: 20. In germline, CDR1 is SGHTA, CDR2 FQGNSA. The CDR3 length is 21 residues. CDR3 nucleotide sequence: TGTGCCAGCAGCTTAATCACCGTAACCGGGCGGAGCGGGAGGGTAGCCAACGTCCTGACTTTC. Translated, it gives CASSLITVTGRSGRVANVLTF.